The T cell receptor (beta chain) under discussion was sequenced for a study of T cell responses to AZD1222 COVID-19 vaccine. On this clone itself: What it binds is not known.

Study-wide findings and caveats: Repertoires were sampled only after the peak T cell response. Reports indicate that nearly half of spike-specific TCRs are directed at unmutated variant regions. Donors were largely white British and mainly female; clonal diversity was possibly underestimated. The number of AZD1222 recipients seropositive at baseline was only five or six.

CDR1 is MGHRA, CDR2 YSYEKL, per germline. CDR3 length: 16 amino acids. V gave up 0 bases and J gave up 3 bases, with 15 bases separating them. Libraries were prepared by immunoSEQ multiplex PCR; TCRdb keeps only in-frame clonotypes and omits some of them. The sample has about 100,000 clones, 75% to 95% seen once. This sequence was found in an adult who received the AZD1222 COVID-19 vaccine. The sample was peripheral blood, taken 28 days after the second AZD1222 dose. The chain links TRBV4-1 to TRBJ2-7, with D possibly being TRBD1 or TRBD2 (5 bases each). The CDR3 DNA follows: TGCGCCAGCAGCCAAGACGAAGGGACGGGGATCTACGAGCAGTACTTC. It yields the protein CASSQDEGTGIYEQYF.